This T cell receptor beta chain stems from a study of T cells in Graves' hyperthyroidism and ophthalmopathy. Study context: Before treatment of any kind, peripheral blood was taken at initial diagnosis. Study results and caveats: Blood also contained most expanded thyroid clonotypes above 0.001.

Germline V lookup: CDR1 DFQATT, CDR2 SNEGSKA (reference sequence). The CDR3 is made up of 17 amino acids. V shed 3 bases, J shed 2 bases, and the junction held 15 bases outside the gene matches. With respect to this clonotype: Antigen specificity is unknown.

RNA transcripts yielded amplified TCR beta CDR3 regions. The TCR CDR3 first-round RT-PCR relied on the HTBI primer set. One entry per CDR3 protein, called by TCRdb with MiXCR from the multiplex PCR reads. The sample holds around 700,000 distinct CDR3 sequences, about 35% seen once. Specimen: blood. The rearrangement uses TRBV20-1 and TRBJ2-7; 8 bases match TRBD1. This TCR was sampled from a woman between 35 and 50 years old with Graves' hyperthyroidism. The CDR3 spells CSASQWVDRAGPYEQYF. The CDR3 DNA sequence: TGCAGTGCTAGTCAATGGGTGGACAGGGCGGGCCCCTACGAGCAGTACTTC.